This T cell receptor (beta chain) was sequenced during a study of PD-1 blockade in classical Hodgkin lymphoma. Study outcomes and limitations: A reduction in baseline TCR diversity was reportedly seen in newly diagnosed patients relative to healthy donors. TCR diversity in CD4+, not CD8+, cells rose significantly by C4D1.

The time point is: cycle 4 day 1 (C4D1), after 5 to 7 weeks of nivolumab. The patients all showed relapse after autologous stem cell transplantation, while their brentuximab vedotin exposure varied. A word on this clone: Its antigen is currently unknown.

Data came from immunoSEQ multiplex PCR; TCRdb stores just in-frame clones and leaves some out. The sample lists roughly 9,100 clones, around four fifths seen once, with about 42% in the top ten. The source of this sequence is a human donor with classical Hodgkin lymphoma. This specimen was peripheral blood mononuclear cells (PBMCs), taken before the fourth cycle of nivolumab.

As DNA, the CDR3 is TGTGCCAGCAGCTTGTTGTATGAGCAGTTCTTC. Translated: CASSLLYEQFF. The rearrangement links TRBV5-4 to TRBJ2-1, with D unresolved. The CDR3 is 11 residues long. Germline V gives CDR1 SGHNT, CDR2 YYREEE (reference sequence). V lost 1 base and J 8 bases, leaving 4 bases between the germline ends.